The 6 T cell receptor beta chains below come from one sample, sequenced in a study of CD8 T cells in ankylosing spondylitis. Findings and caveats of the study: The study identified a TCR beta motif of eight highly homologous variants that appeared characteristic of ankylosing spondylitis blood.

For these TCRs, the target antigens are not known. A single record per CDR3 protein comes from TCRdb applying MiXCR to the 5' RACE reads. The sample holds around 430,000 distinct CDR3 sequences, more than 15% seen once. The material sequenced was blood, either unsorted or a sorted T cell fraction (not recorded which). The receptors were sampled from a male donor with ankylosing spondylitis.

The gene calls are TRBV6-1 and TRBJ2-5; 13 positions match TRBD2. Losses at the gene ends were 1 base for V and 3 bases for J; bases not matched to a gene: 8. Germline-derived CDR1 and CDR2 are MNHNS and SASEGT. The CDR3 loop spans 18 amino acids. The CDR3 DNA reads TGTGCCAGCAGTGAAGGATTGGGACTAGCGGGGACGAAAGAGACCCAGTACTTC. This translates into CASSEGLGLAGTKETQYF.

This clonotype was seen more than once but under ten times. This chain joins TRBV9 and TRBJ2-2, with TRBD1 as a possible D gene (6 bases). CDR1 is SGDLS and CDR2 is YYNGEE in the germline V gene. Between the trimmed V and J ends, which lost 0 bases and 4 bases, there was a span of 10 bases. The CDR3 is 15 amino acids. Here the CDR3 DNA reads TGTGCCAGCAGCGTAGTGGGGACACCCACCGGGGAGCTGTTTTTT. Its protein product is CASSVVGTPTGELFF. Combining the CDR3 with reference TRBV9 and TRBJ2-2 gives the whole variable domain DSGVTQTPKHLITATGQRVTLRCSPRSGDLSVYWYQQSLDQGLQFLIQYYNGEERAKGNILERFSAQQFPDLHSELNLSSLELGDSALYFCASSVVGTPTGELFFGEGSRLTVL.

The chain recombines TRBV19 with TRBJ2-4; D is unclear. The CDR3 sequence is 16 residues long. CDR1 and CDR2 from the germline V gene are LNHDA and SQIVND (reference sequence). Trimming took off 6 bases at V and 0 bases at J, with 15 bases between the two ends. CDR3: CASSDTELLAKNIQYF. The DNA for the CDR3 is TGTGCCAGTAGCGATACAGAGCTCCTAGCCAAAAACATTCAGTACTTC. The full variable domain, its missing parts supplied by reference TRBV19 and TRBJ2-4, is DGGITQSPKYLFRKEGQNVTLSCEQNLNHDAMYWYRQDPGQGLRLIYYSQIVNDFQKGDIAEGYSVSREKKESFPLTVTSAQKNPTAFYLCASSDTELLAKNIQYFGAGTRLSVL.

This sequence joins TRBV6-5 and TRBJ1-2; D not certain. Deletions cut 0 bases from V and 7 bases from J, with 12 bases between. This CDR3 is 14 amino acids long. Germline CDR1 and CDR2: MNHEY and SVGAGI. The CDR3 sequence: CASSYSEKDGGYTF. The DNA of the CDR3 is TGTGCCAGCAGTTACTCGGAGAAGGACGGTGGCTACACCTTC.

This sequence joins TRBV18 and TRBJ1-2; D remains ambiguous. CDR3 length equals 14 residues. With 6 bases removed from V and 6 bases from J, the gap between germline ends came to 17 bases. Germline CDR1 reads KGHSH; CDR2 reads LQKENI. The CDR3 region is CASSADGKTNGYTF. CDR3 DNA sequence: TGTGCCAGCTCGGCGGACGGTAAAACTAATGGCTACACCTTC.

The CDR3 DNA reads TGTGCCAGCACCCCAGGACAGGGGGTTTTTAGCGGGGAGCTGTTTTTT. Its protein is CASTPGQGVFSGELFF. The chain combines TRBV11-2 with TRBJ2-2, with 10 bases identical to TRBD1. The CDR3 runs to 16 residues. With 7 bases clipped from V and 7 bases from J, the junction kept 12 bases outside the gene matches. In germline, CDR1 is SGHAT, CDR2 FQNNGV.